This T cell receptor beta chain was profiled in a study of CD8 T cells in Susac syndrome. Random hexamers served to reverse transcribe roughly 0.5 to 1 ug RNA. The TCR beta CDR3 was amplified by immunoSEQ multiplex PCR across 54 Vbeta, 13 Jbeta. TCRdb used MiXCR to reprocess the immunoSEQ multiplex PCR reads, holding one entry per CDR3 protein. The table has more than 150,000 distinct CDR3 sequences, almost 96% seen once. CDR1 LGHNA and CDR2 YSLEER come from the germline V gene. Trimming shortened V by 0 bases and J by 1 base, and 4 bases separated the two germline ends. The length of the CDR3 is 14 residues.

Material for sequencing was CD4+ T cells from PBMCs. V and J are TRBV4-3 and TRBJ1-5; no clear D. The source is a human donor with Susac syndrome. The CDR3 sequence is CASSQEGSNQPQHF. For the CDR3, the DNA is TGCGCCAGCAGCCAAGAAGGAAGCAATCAGCCCCAGCATTTT.